Listed below are T cell receptor beta chains from one sample, sequenced in a study of cytomegalovirus exposure and HLA in healthy donors. Here immunoSEQ multiplex PCR was the method, and the copy in TCRdb shows in-frame clones only, minus some. The profile shows 65,000 to 90,000 clones, just under 75% of them singletons. Sequencing was carried out using PBMCs. The receptor set was obtained from a man between 60 and 75 years old in good health and CMV-seronegative. Both conserved end residues are part of each CDR3. The order of the fields is D gene, V gene, clone size, J gene, CDR3 protein, CDR3 DNA. A D gene is named only where the DNA matches it firmly. Clone sizes are given selectively: once, few, many, or a class where the clone is expanded.

.	TRBV19	.	TRBJ1-4	CASSLWTDSNEKLFF	TGTGCTAGTAGCCTCTGGACAGACTCGAATGAAAAACTGTTTTTT
.	TRBV19	.	TRBJ1-5	CASSQKTENQPQHF	TGTGCCAGTAGCCAGAAGACAGAGAATCAGCCCCAGCATTTT
.	TRBV15	.	TRBJ1-5	CATSRGTPSNQPQHF	TGTGCCACCAGCAGGGGGACACCGAGCAATCAGCCCCAGCATTTT
.	TRBV9	.	TRBJ2-3	CASSDYPGTSTDTQYF	TGTGCCAGCAGCGACTATCCGGGGACTTCCACAGATACGCAGTATTTT
TRBD2	TRBV6-6	.	TRBJ2-1	CASSSPKRGLVHEQFF	TGTGCCAGCAGTTCCCCTAAGCGGGGGTTAGTCCATGAGCAGTTCTTC
TRBD2	TRBV5-1	.	TRBJ2-3	CASSPGRRGASSTDTQYF	TGCGCCAGCAGCCCCGGTAGGCGGGGGGCCTCTAGCACAGATACGCAGTATTTT
.	TRBV2	few	TRBJ1-2	CASSEYPSYGYTF	TGTGCCAGCAGTGAATACCCCAGCTATGGCTACACCTTC
.	TRBV18	few	TRBJ2-2	CASSPFTGGFTNTGELFF	TGTGCCAGCTCACCCTTCACCGGGGGATTTACGAACACCGGGGAGCTGTTTTTT
.	TRBV9	.	TRBJ1-1	CATTPTGTYNTEAFF	TGTGCCACTACGCCGACCGGGACATATAACACTGAAGCTTTCTTT
.	TRBV6-5	once	TRBJ2-2	CASTSGALNTGELFF	TGTGCCAGCACATCAGGTGCTCTGAACACCGGGGAGCTGTTTTTT
.	TRBV7-3	few	TRBJ1-1	CASSLTANTEAFF	TGTGCCAGCAGCCTTACAGCGAACACTGAAGCTTTCTTT
.	TRBV7-8	.	TRBJ1-1	CASSEQGSGTEAFF	TGTGCCAGCAGCGAACAGGGTTCTGGCACTGAAGCTTTCTTT
.	TRBV18	once	TRBJ2-2	CASSPGLPVGTGELFF	TGTGCCAGCTCACCTGGACTGCCCGTGGGGACCGGGGAGCTGTTTTTT
TRBD1	TRBV7-8	.	TRBJ2-7	CASSSPGQGWAYEQYF	TGTGCCAGCAGCTCACCGGGACAGGGATGGGCCTACGAGCAGTACTTC
.	TRBV7-3	.	TRBJ1-2	CASSLIGGDYGYTF	TGTGCCAGCAGCTTAATCGGGGGTGACTATGGCTACACCTTC
.	TRBV7-9	.	TRBJ2-7	CASSPSSGQSYEQYF	TGTGCCAGCAGCCCTTCTAGCGGACAGAGTTACGAGCAGTACTTC
TRBD1	TRBV11-3	.	TRBJ2-1	CASSFSSQGQQFF	TGTGCCAGCAGCTTCTCGTCACAGGGGCAGCAGTTCTTC
.	TRBV5-1	.	TRBJ2-7	CASSFSYSYEQYF	TGCGCCAGCAGCTTCTCCTACTCCTACGAGCAGTACTTC
.	TRBV5-6	.	TRBJ2-7	CASSLAGQTYEQYF	TGTGCCAGCAGCTTGGCCGGACAGACCTACGAGCAGTACTTC
.	TRBV6-1	.	TRBJ1-2	CASSAGQTRSYYGYTF	TGTGCCAGCAGTGCAGGACAGACCCGTTCCTACTATGGCTACACCTTC
TRBD1	TRBV2	.	TRBJ1-1	CASSETGTTSGEAFF	TGTGCCAGCAGTGAGACAGGGACAACGTCGGGAGAAGCTTTCTTT
TRBD2	TRBV4-2	.	TRBJ2-1	CASSQGRLAGNEQFF	TGTGCCAGCAGCCAAGGCCGACTAGCGGGCAATGAGCAGTTCTTC
TRBD2	TRBV11-3	once	TRBJ2-5	CASSRGLAGVEETQYF	TGTGCCAGCAGCAGGGGACTAGCGGGTGTTGAAGAGACCCAGTACTTC
TRBD1	TRBV5-8	.	TRBJ1-4	CASSLGGQGGEKLFF	TGTGCCAGCAGCTTGGGCGGACAGGGCGGGGAAAAACTGTTTTTT
.	TRBV2	.	TRBJ2-5	CASSETRWETQYF	TGTGCCAGCAGTGAGACCAGGTGGGAGACCCAGTACTTC
.	TRBV30	.	TRBJ2-7	CAWSSGDTGEQYF	TGTGCCTGGAGTAGCGGTGACACGGGCGAGCAGTACTTC
.	TRBV2	.	TRBJ1-3	CASSGGWFNSGNTIYF	TGTGCCAGCAGTGGAGGATGGTTTAACTCTGGAAACACCATATATTTT
.	TRBV21-1	.	TRBJ1-5	CASSKVGGGRQPQHF	TGTGCCAGCAGCAAAGTAGGCGGGGGAAGACAGCCCCAGCATTTT
.	TRBV7-9	once	TRBJ2-2	CASSPPWADANTGELFF	TGTGCCAGCAGCCCCCCCTGGGCAGACGCGAACACCGGGGAGCTGTTTTTT
.	TRBV5-4	once	TRBJ2-5	CASSFVEGSVEQYF	TGTGCCAGCAGCTTTGTCGAGGGTTCAGTAGAGCAGTACTTC
TRBD2	TRBV9	.	TRBJ2-3	CASSVRDSGGGGDTQYF	TGTGCCAGCAGCGTACGGGATAGCGGGGGAGGCGGAGATACGCAGTATTTT
.	TRBV13	.	TRBJ2-7	CASSAAVVPLEQYF	TGTGCCAGCAGCGCCGCGGTCGTCCCCTTGGAGCAGTACTTC
.	TRBV7-3	.	TRBJ1-1	CASSLRRGTEAFF	TGTGCCAGCAGCTTAAGACGGGGTACTGAAGCTTTCTTT
TRBD2	TRBV19	.	TRBJ2-3	CASAGSGGADTQYF	TGTGCCAGCGCGGGTAGCGGGGGTGCAGATACGCAGTATTTT
.	TRBV5-4	.	TRBJ2-1	CASSPPVGTSYNEQFF	TGTGCCAGCAGCCCACCGGTGGGCACTTCATACAATGAGCAGTTCTTC
TRBD1	TRBV30	.	TRBJ1-2	CAWTPGTGGYGYTF	TGTGCCTGGACTCCCGGGACAGGGGGCTATGGCTACACCTTC
.	TRBV7-3	.	TRBJ2-3	CASSSQPGTTDTQYF	TGTGCCAGCAGCTCCCAGCCGGGAACAACAGATACGCAGTATTTT
.	TRBV19	.	TRBJ1-4	CASSSGGAGEKLFF	TGTGCCAGTAGCTCCGGGGGGGCTGGAGAAAAACTGTTTTTT
TRBD1	TRBV5-1	once	TRBJ1-1	CASSPGQADTEAFF	TGCGCCAGCAGCCCGGGACAGGCGGACACTGAAGCTTTCTTT
.	TRBV29-1	.	TRBJ1-1	CSVELEGTEAFF	TGCAGCGTTGAGTTGGAGGGCACTGAAGCTTTCTTT
.	TRBV6-1	.	TRBJ1-4	CASSDPDSHTNEKLFF	TGTGCCAGCAGTGACCCAGACAGCCATACTAATGAAAAACTGTTTTTT
.	TRBV2	.	TRBJ1-1	CASREGPGAFF	TGTGCCAGCAGGGAGGGGCCTGGAGCTTTCTTT
.	TRBV6-6	.	TRBJ1-1	CASSYSGSGLNFF	TGTGCCAGCAGTTACTCCGGCAGTGGGCTAAATTTCTTT
TRBD2	TRBV4-2	.	TRBJ2-5	CASSQESGGAWETQYF	TGTGCCAGCAGCCAAGAAAGCGGGGGGGCATGGGAGACCCAGTACTTC
TRBD1	TRBV7-3	.	TRBJ2-3	CASSLGQGARDTQYF	TGTGCCAGCAGCTTAGGGCAGGGGGCGCGGGATACGCAGTATTTT
.	TRBV9	.	TRBJ2-1	CASSVDLGDEQFF	TGTGCCAGCAGCGTAGACCTCGGGGATGAGCAGTTCTTC
TRBD2	TRBV29-1	.	TRBJ2-5	CSVGGAGGIQETQYF	TGCAGCGTCGGGGGGGCGGGGGGGATCCAAGAGACCCAGTACTTC
.	TRBV4-1	.	TRBJ2-3	CASSLSGATDTQYF	TGCGCCAGCAGCCTTTCAGGGGCCACAGATACGCAGTATTTT
.	TRBV19	.	TRBJ2-7	CASSMNGGLLYEQYF	TGTGCCAGTAGTATGAACGGGGGGCTGCTCTACGAGCAGTACTTC
TRBD1	TRBV6-5	.	TRBJ2-1	CASTPDRLKYNEQFF	TGTGCCAGCACCCCGGACAGGCTAAAATACAATGAGCAGTTCTTC
TRBD1	TRBV7-9	.	TRBJ1-6	CASSFPTGGGSPLHF	TGTGCCAGCAGCTTCCCGACAGGGGGAGGGTCACCCCTCCACTTT
.	TRBV7-3	.	TRBJ2-7	CASSRQGGGAYEQYF	TGTGCCAGCAGCCGCCAGGGGGGCGGGGCCTACGAGCAGTACTTC
.	TRBV16	.	TRBJ2-7	CASSQYAGEGEQYF	TGTGCCAGCAGCCAATACGCAGGGGAGGGCGAGCAGTACTTC